Presented here are 32 T cell receptor beta chains from one specimen sequenced in a study of Tregs in tolerant kidney transplant recipients. Repertoires were generated with immunoSEQ multiplex PCR, while TCRdb's copy carries only in-frame clones and drops some. The sample holds some 90,000 clones, roughly 92% seen once. Sequences were obtained from CD8+ T cells from blood. These receptors were collected from a human donor in good health.

Notes on this clone: Other DNA sequences in the sample encode the same CDR3. The J gene is TRBJ2-1, the V gene TRBV27; D is unclear. CDR1 is MNHEY, CDR2 SMNVEV, per germline (reference sequence). The germline V and J ends were trimmed by 3 bases and 7 bases, with 4 bases remaining between them. The CDR3 is 11 amino acids. The DNA for the CDR3 is TGTGCCAGCAGTTTGGGGAATGAGCAGTTCTTC. Its protein product is CASSLGNEQFF.

The chain's CDR3 is CASSRGGQGLRGFQYF. The CDR3 DNA reads TGTGCCAGCAGCCGCGGCGGACAGGGGCTGCGGGGGTTCCAGTACTTC. This rearrangement joins TRBV14 to TRBJ2-5; 9 positions agree with TRBD1. CDR3 length equals 16 residues. Germline values: CDR1 SGHDN, CDR2 FVKESK. J lost 10 bases, V lost 4 bases, and 16 bases had no gene match.

This clone occurred once. This rearrangement joins TRBV4-1 to TRBJ2-5; possibly TRBD2 for D (6 bases). The CDR3 runs to 17 residues. CDR1 and CDR2 (germline): MGHRA, YSYEKL. V gave up 0 bases and J gave up 2 bases, with 16 bases separating them. CDR3 nucleotide sequence: TGCGCCAGCAGCCAAGATTTGAACAAACTAGCTCAAGAGACCCAGTACTTC. Translating gives CASSQDLNKLAQETQYF.

The V gene is TRBV7-9, the J gene TRBJ1-1; D gene unclear. V was cut by 3 bases and J by 7 bases, with 9 bases left in between. The CDR3 runs to 12 residues. Germline CDR1 is SEHNR and CDR2 is FQNEAQ (reference sequence). CDR3 loop: CASSLSVDEAFF. The CDR3 DNA sequence: TGTGCCAGCAGCTTGAGCGTAGATGAAGCTTTCTTT.

The chain has TRBV7-3 and TRBJ2-3; no reliable D call. CDR3 length equals 13 residues. Germline lookup yields CDR1 SGHTA and CDR2 FQGTGA. V was clipped by 2 bases and J by 4 bases, with 7 bases between them. This CDR3 reads CASSLLGPDTQYF. CDR3 in DNA: TGTGCCAGCAGCTTATTGGGTCCAGATACGCAGTATTTT.

V is TRBV5-4 and J is TRBJ2-7; 11 bases agree with TRBD1. The CDR3 runs 15 residues. Germline V gene sequence: CDR1 SGHNT, CDR2 YYREEE (reference sequence). V dropped 3 bases and J dropped 3; count of bases not matched to a gene: 5. CDR3 DNA: TGTGCCAGCAGCTCATCCGGGACAGGGGGCTACGAGCAGTACTTC. It codes for CASSSSGTGGYEQYF.

This chain joins TRBV5-8 and TRBJ2-3, with TRBD1 matching 9 bases. Germline V gene lookup returns CDR1 SGHTS and CDR2 YDEGEE. The CDR3 length is 15 residues. Trimming at V came to 3 bases and at J to 3 bases, leaving 5 bases not matched to a gene. The CDR3 sequence is CASSSTGGRTDTQYF. The CDR3 DNA follows: TGTGCCAGCAGCTCTACAGGGGGCAGGACAGATACGCAGTATTTT.

This clone was counted a single time. This chain links TRBV29-1 with TRBJ2-1, with D perhaps given as TRBD1 or TRBD2 (5 bases each). This CDR3 comprises 13 residues. Trimming left V 6 bases short and J 7 bases short, with 16 bases between. CDR1 SQVTM and CDR2 ANQGSEA come from the germline V gene. The DNA of the CDR3 is TGCAGCGTATCTGGGGGTAGTCGGAATGAGCAGTTCTTC. As protein: CSVSGGSRNEQFF.

The table lists this clone with a count of one. The genes are TRBV6-5 and TRBJ2-3, with 11 bases identical to TRBD2. V dropped 4 bases and J dropped 3; count of bases not matched to a gene: 3. This CDR3 has 15 amino acids. Per germline, CDR1 MNHEY and CDR2 SVGAGI. Written as DNA, the CDR3 is TGTGCCAGCAGTTCTCGGACTAGCGGGACAGATACGCAGTATTTT. Amino acids: CASSSRTSGTDTQYF.

The rearrangement joins TRBV9 to TRBJ2-7, with a tentative D call TRBD2 (6 bases). The CDR3 consists of 14 residues. The germline V gene encodes CDR1 SGDLS and CDR2 YYNGEE. Trimming took off 4 bases at V and 2 bases at J, with 13 bases between the two ends. The chain's CDR3 is CASSLGRDPYEQYF. The CDR3 DNA reads as TGTGCCAGCAGCCTCGGGCGGGATCCCTACGAGCAGTACTTC.

This clone turned up a few times. V gene TRBV2 combines with J gene TRBJ1-2; D is unresolved. Deletions cut 8 bases from V and 6 bases from J, with 10 bases between. The CDR3 spans 11 residues. The germline V gene encodes CDR1 SNHLY and CDR2 FYNNEI. Written as DNA, the CDR3 is TGTGCCAGCCCCCGACGGAATGGCTACACCTTC. It codes for CASPRRNGYTF. Together with reference TRBV2 and TRBJ1-2, the CDR3 gives the full variable domain: EPEVTQTPSHQVTQMGQEVILRCVPISNHLYFYWYRQILGQKVEFLVSFYNNEISEKSEIFDDQFSVERPDGSNFTLKIRSTKLEDSAMYFCASPRRNGYTFGSGTRLTVV.

This chain joins TRBV16 and TRBJ1-5; D remains ambiguous. Germline values: CDR1 KGHSY, CDR2 FQNENV. Trimming cost V 4 bases and J 2 bases, with 9 bases left between them. The CDR3 runs 14 residues. The CDR3 nucleotides are TGTGCCAGCAGCCTTGACCCAGGCAATCAGCCCCAGCATTTT. This translates into CASSLDPGNQPQHF.

The rearrangement uses TRBV27 and TRBJ2-3; D is ambiguous. The V end was cut by 4 bases, the J end by 8 bases, with 7 bases between. CDR3 size: 11 residues. CDR1 is MNHEY, CDR2 SMNVEV, per germline (reference sequence). The CDR3: CASSSGGTQYF. DNA for the CDR3: TGTGCCAGCAGTTCGGGCGGTACGCAGTATTTT.

J is TRBJ2-2 and V is TRBV15; a possible D gene is TRBD2 (5 bases). Trimming removed 1 base at V and 7 bases at J, with 13 bases between. Germline CDR1 is LNHNV and CDR2 is YYDKDF (reference sequence). This CDR3 spans 15 amino acids. The CDR3 reads CATSRGREGSGELFF. DNA for the CDR3: TGTGCCACCAGCAGAGGCCGGGAAGGGAGCGGGGAGCTGTTTTTT.

The chain couples TRBV9 to TRBJ1-1, with 7 bases aligning to TRBD1. Germline V gene lookup returns CDR1 SGDLS and CDR2 YYNGEE. V lost 0 bases, J lost 10 bases, and 12 bases stayed unmatched. The CDR3 extends over 15 amino acids. CDR3 coding DNA: TGTGCCAGCAGCGTAGTAAGGCGAGGGGGCAGTGGAGCTTTCTTT. The encoded protein is CASSVVRRGGSGAFF.

J is TRBJ2-7 and V is TRBV16; 10 bases map to TRBD1. This CDR3 has 16 amino acids. Germline lookup yields CDR1 KGHSY and CDR2 FQNENV. Trimming took 2 bases from V and 2 from J; bases not matched to a gene: 6. The CDR3 region is CASSQPGTGVPYEQYF. CDR3 sequence (DNA): TGTGCCAGCAGCCAACCGGGGACAGGGGTTCCCTACGAGCAGTACTTC.

V usage is TRBV11-2 and J usage is TRBJ1-6; perhaps TRBD1 as D (6 bases). The V gene's germline CDR1 is SGHAT and CDR2 FQNNGV. This CDR3 has 17 residues. V lost 6 bases to trimming and J lost 6 bases, with 21 bases between them. The CDR3 DNA reads as TGTGCCAGCAGTCCAGGGGAGGGGGTATACCTTAATTCACCCCTCCACTTT. It codes for CASSPGEGVYLNSPLHF.

The chain has TRBV2 and TRBJ1-2; 7 bases line up with TRBD1. The CDR3 spans 15 residues. The trim removed 7 bases at V and 5 bases at J, leaving 13 bases unmatched. From germline, CDR1 is SNHLY and CDR2 FYNNEI. The CDR3 region has the DNA TGTGCCAGCAATCCTCCAGGGGGAGATCTGTATGGCTACACCTTC. Amino acids: CASNPPGGDLYGYTF.

This clone was counted only a few times. The chain couples TRBV4-1 to TRBJ1-1; D gene unclear. The V gene's germline CDR1 is MGHRA and CDR2 YSYEKL. The CDR3 has 12 amino acids. The V gene lost 1 base and the J gene lost 3 bases, with 3 bases spanning the gap. The CDR3 spells CASSQGYTEAFF. In DNA form, the CDR3 reads TGCGCCAGCAGCCAAGGATACACTGAAGCTTTCTTT.

The chain combines TRBV27 with TRBJ2-7; weak D call: TRBD1 (5 bases). Germline V lookup: CDR1 MNHEY, CDR2 SMNVEV (reference sequence). The CDR3 covers 14 residues. Trimming removed 2 bases at V and 4 bases at J, with 12 bases between. The CDR3 loop reads CASSLGRVGYEQYF. CDR3 DNA sequence: TGTGCCAGCAGTTTAGGCAGGGTAGGATACGAGCAGTACTTC.

The V and J genes are TRBV12-2 and TRBJ1-2. TRBV12-2 represents a pseudogene. This CDR3 comprises 14 residues. CDR3: CASRLGGVFHGYTF. Here the CDR3 DNA reads TGTGCAAGTCGCTTAGGCGGGGTATTCCATGGCTACACCTTC.

The rearrangement uses TRBV11-3 and TRBJ2-7; D possibly corresponds to TRBD1 (5 bases). Deletions cut 5 bases from V and 0 bases from J, with 11 bases between. The CDR3 extends over 14 amino acids. The germline V gene encodes CDR1 SGHNT and CDR2 YENEEA. Written as DNA, the CDR3 is TGTGCCAGCAGCCCCCGTGGGGCCTCCTACGAGCAGTACTTC. This encodes CASSPRGASYEQYF. Drawing the rest from reference TRBV11-3 and TRBJ2-7, the complete variable domain is EAGVVQSPRYKIIEKKQPVAFWCNPISGHNTLYWYLQNLGQGPELLIRYENEEAVDDSQLPKDRFSAERLKGVDSTLKIQPAELGDSAVYLCASSPRGASYEQYFGPGTRLTVT.

The rearrangement uses TRBV4-1 and TRBJ1-1, with TRBD1 as a possible D gene (6 bases). This CDR3 contains 11 residues. V lost 1 base and J 11 bases, leaving 8 bases between the germline ends. CDR1 is MGHRA, CDR2 YSYEKL, per germline. The chain's CDR3 is CASSQGTAAFF. CDR3 nucleotide sequence: TGCGCCAGCAGCCAAGGGACAGCCGCTTTCTTT.

The rearrangement links TRBV7-6 to TRBJ1-1, with 7 bases that match TRBD1. Germline-derived CDR1 and CDR2 are SGHVS and FNYEAQ. The junction had 1 base not matched to a gene; V was cut back by 4 bases and J by 8 bases. The CDR3 runs 11 residues. The CDR3 reads CASSSGQEAFF. The CDR3 DNA sequence: TGTGCCAGCAGCTCGGGACAGGAAGCTTTCTTT.

The chain couples TRBV15 to TRBJ2-7, with 7 bases fitting TRBD1. CDR3 length equals 13 residues. V lost 5 bases, J lost 5 bases, and 6 bases stayed unmatched. CDR1 and CDR2 from the germline V gene are LNHNV and YYDKDF (reference sequence). The CDR3: CATSGDRVHEQYF. As DNA, the CDR3 is TGTGCCACCAGCGGCGACAGGGTACACGAGCAGTACTTC.

This rearrangement joins TRBV7-9 to TRBJ2-7; TRBD1 agrees at 9 bases. With V trimmed by 5 bases and J by 2 bases, 7 bases remained unmatched. This CDR3 is 15 amino acids long. Germline V gene data show CDR1 as SEHNR and CDR2 as FQNEAQ (reference sequence). The CDR3 bases are TGTGCCAGCAGCCGCCGGGACAGGGCCGCCTACGAGCAGTACTTC. It yields the protein CASSRRDRAAYEQYF.

J is TRBJ2-1 and V is TRBV27; 10 bases are a match to TRBD2. The CDR3 has 14 amino acids. The V gene's germline CDR1 is MNHEY and CDR2 SMNVEV (reference sequence). With 4 bases clipped from V and 7 bases from J, the junction kept 4 bases outside the gene matches. CDR3: CASSSSGGANEQFF. The CDR3, as DNA: TGTGCCAGCAGTTCAAGCGGGGGGGCGAATGAGCAGTTCTTC.

This clone was recorded a few times. As DNA, the CDR3 is TGTGCCAGCAGTGATGGAGCGGGAGCCCAAGAGACCCAGTACTTC. Its translation is CASSDGAGAQETQYF. The rearrangement joins TRBV6-4 to TRBJ2-5; TRBD2 agrees at 8 bases. The germline gives CDR1 MRHNA, CDR2 SNTAGT. Germline trimming cut 3 bases from V and 1 base from J; bases unmatched to any gene: 4. There are 15 residues in the CDR3.

In its sample, this clone was seen once. The V and J genes are TRBV10-3 and TRBJ2-3; D may be TRBD1 (6 bases). Per germline, CDR1 ENHRY and CDR2 SYGVKD. V was pared by 6 bases and J by 6 bases, with 7 bases between. The CDR3 has 11 residues. The chain's CDR3 is CAISQGDTQYF. In DNA form, the CDR3 reads TGTGCCATCAGCCAGGGGGATACGCAGTATTTT.

The chain uses TRBV27 and TRBJ2-1, with 9 nucleotides matching TRBD1. This CDR3 has 16 amino acids. CDR1 and CDR2 (germline): MNHEY, SMNVEV (reference sequence). The J segment lost 7 bases and the V segment lost 5 bases, leaving 12 bases of the junction unmatched. The CDR3 nucleotides read TGTGCCAGCAGTCCATTCCCGGGACAGGGTATGAATGAGCAGTTCTTC. Its protein product is CASSPFPGQGMNEQFF.

The chain uses TRBV6-6 and TRBJ2-1; D remains ambiguous. V lost 5 bases to trimming and J lost 9 bases, with 14 bases between them. This CDR3 has 13 residues. Germline V CDR1 and CDR2: MNHNY, SVGAGI (reference sequence). This CDR3 is CASSLALVTEQFF. In nucleotides, the CDR3 is TGTGCCAGCAGTCTCGCCCTAGTGACTGAGCAGTTCTTC.

The gene calls are TRBV5-4 and TRBJ2-1; D is unresolved. The CDR3 has 15 amino acids. Trimming cost V 6 bases and J 4 bases, with 17 bases left between them. Germline loops: CDR1 SGHNT, CDR2 YYREEE (reference sequence). This CDR3 reads CASNDGRNSYNEQFF. The CDR3 coding sequence is TGTGCCAGCAATGATGGACGTAACAGTTACAATGAGCAGTTCTTC.